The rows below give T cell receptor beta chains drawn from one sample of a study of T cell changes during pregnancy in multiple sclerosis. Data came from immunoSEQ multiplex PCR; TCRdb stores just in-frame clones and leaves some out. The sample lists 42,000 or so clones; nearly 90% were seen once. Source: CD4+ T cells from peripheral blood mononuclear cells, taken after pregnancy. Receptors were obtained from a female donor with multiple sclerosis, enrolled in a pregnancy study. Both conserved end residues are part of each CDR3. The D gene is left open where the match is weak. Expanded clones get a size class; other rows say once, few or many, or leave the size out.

TGTGCCAGCAGCCGGACAGGGGAGGGTTCACCCCTCCACTTT	CASSRTGEGSPLHF	TRBD1	14	TRBV25-1	TRBJ1-6	.
TGCAGCGTTGCCCTGACAGGGGTCAACGAGCAGTACTTC	CSVALTGVNEQYF	TRBD1	13	TRBV29-1	TRBJ2-7	.
TGCAGTGGAGGGTACAATGAGCAGTTCTTC	CSGGYNEQFF	.	10	TRBV20-1	TRBJ2-1	.
TGCGCCAGCAGCCAAAACCAGGGGGCGGGTAATTCACCCCTCCACTTT	CASSQNQGAGNSPLHF	TRBD1	16	TRBV4-1	TRBJ1-6	.
TGTGCCAGCAGCTCCCACAGGGGCACCCAGTACTTC	CASSSHRGTQYF	TRBD1	12	TRBV7-2	TRBJ2-5	once
TGTGCCAGCAGTTTTTTACCCCCAGGGGGCGGTATGGTTGGGGCCAACGTCCTGACTTTC	CASSFLPPGGGMVGANVLTF	TRBD1	20	TRBV28	TRBJ2-6	.
TGTGCCAGCAGCCCGACTAGCGCCCAAGAGACCCAGTACTTC	CASSPTSAQETQYF	TRBD2	14	TRBV7-2	TRBJ2-5	.
TGTGCCTGGAGCAGGACGGGGAATGAGCAGTTCTTC	CAWSRTGNEQFF	.	12	TRBV30	TRBJ2-1	.
TGCGCCAGCAGCTTGACGGACAGGGTAGGCAATGAGCAGTTCTTC	CASSLTDRVGNEQFF	TRBD1	15	TRBV5-1	TRBJ2-1	few
TGTGCCAGCAGCTTTGACAGGACTGTCTACGAGCAGTACTTC	CASSFDRTVYEQYF	.	14	TRBV11-2	TRBJ2-7	.
TGCGCCAGCAGCCACGGGGTCTTGGATGGCAAAAACATTCAGTACTTC	CASSHGVLDGKNIQYF	.	16	TRBV4-1	TRBJ2-4	.
TGTGCCAGCAGCGTTAGACCGGCGGCTAGCGGGGGCCTGAACACCGGGGAGCTGTTTTTT	CASSVRPAASGGLNTGELFF	TRBD2	20	TRBV9	TRBJ2-2	.
TGCGCCAGCAGCTTTGGACAGGGAGATCAGCCCCAGCATTTT	CASSFGQGDQPQHF	TRBD1	14	TRBV5-1	TRBJ1-5	.
TGCAGCGTAGCAACAGGGGCAACTAATGAAAAACTGTTTTTT	CSVATGATNEKLFF	TRBD1	14	TRBV29-1	TRBJ1-4	.
TGTGCCAGCAGCGGGGACAGGGCTGCCGGGGAGCTGTTTTTT	CASSGDRAAGELFF	TRBD1	14	TRBV7-2	TRBJ2-2	.
TGTGCCAGCATCCGGACAGAGGGGCCCTACGAGCAGTACTTC	CASIRTEGPYEQYF	.	14	TRBV2	TRBJ2-7	once
TGTGCCAGCAGCCGACAGGGGACAGAGACCCAGTACTTC	CASSRQGTETQYF	TRBD1	13	TRBV6-5	TRBJ2-5	.
TGTGCCAGCTCACCCCCTATGTGGGAGACCCAGTACTTC	CASSPPMWETQYF	.	13	TRBV18	TRBJ2-5	once
TGCGCCAGCACCCGTGGCGGGCAGGGGCTCGATACGCAGTATTTT	CASTRGGQGLDTQYF	.	15	TRBV4-1	TRBJ2-3	.
TGTGCCAGCAGCTTACATAACCGGGACAGTAACACTGAAGCTTTCTTT	CASSLHNRDSNTEAFF	TRBD1	16	TRBV7-9	TRBJ1-1	.
TGTGCCATCAGTGACAGGGGAATATCACCCCTCCACTTT	CAISDRGISPLHF	.	13	TRBV10-3	TRBJ1-6	.
TGTGCCAGCAGTCCGCTCGGCAGAGGGCCGAACACTGAAGCTTTCTTT	CASSPLGRGPNTEAFF	.	16	TRBV27	TRBJ1-1	.
TGCGCCAGTAGAACTAGCGGGGGGATGACCCAAGAGACCCAGTACTTC	CASRTSGGMTQETQYF	TRBD2	16	TRBV5-1	TRBJ2-5	.
TGTGCCAGCAGTGGCCATGGACAGGGCGAGACCCAGTACTTC	CASSGHGQGETQYF	TRBD1	14	TRBV6-1	TRBJ2-5	.
TGTGCCAGCAGCCCGACAGACCAGAACACTGAAGCTTTCTTT	CASSPTDQNTEAFF	.	14	TRBV11-2	TRBJ1-1	.
TGTGCCAGTAAGGACAGGGGGCGAGAGACCCAGTACTTC	CASKDRGRETQYF	TRBD1	13	TRBV19	TRBJ2-5	.
TGCGCCAGCAGCCAAGGACTCTTCTCTGGAAACACCATATATTTT	CASSQGLFSGNTIYF	.	15	TRBV4-1	TRBJ1-3	.
TGTGCCAGCAGATTAGGGGGGTATGATGGAAACACCATATATTTT	CASRLGGYDGNTIYF	.	15	TRBV28	TRBJ1-3	.
TGTGCCAGCAGCTCATTAGCGGGGGGGCCTTACGAGCAGTACTTC	CASSSLAGGPYEQYF	TRBD2	15	TRBV7-2	TRBJ2-7	once
TGCGCCAGCAGCGCCCCTGACAGGGACTATGGCTACACCTTC	CASSAPDRDYGYTF	TRBD1	14	TRBV5-1	TRBJ1-2	.
TGTGCCAGCAGCCCGGCGGGGTTTCAGGGCTACACCTTC	CASSPAGFQGYTF	.	13	TRBV5-6	TRBJ1-2	.
TGCAGTGTCCCCGATGGCTACACCTTC	CSVPDGYTF	.	9	TRBV20-1	TRBJ1-2	.
TGTGCCAGCAGCTTACGCGGGGGGCATGGCTACACCTTC	CASSLRGGHGYTF	.	13	TRBV7-2	TRBJ1-2	.
TGTGCCAGCACTCCTCTTAGCGGGGGGGCTTATGAGCAGTTCTTC	CASTPLSGGAYEQFF	TRBD2	15	TRBV2	TRBJ2-1	.